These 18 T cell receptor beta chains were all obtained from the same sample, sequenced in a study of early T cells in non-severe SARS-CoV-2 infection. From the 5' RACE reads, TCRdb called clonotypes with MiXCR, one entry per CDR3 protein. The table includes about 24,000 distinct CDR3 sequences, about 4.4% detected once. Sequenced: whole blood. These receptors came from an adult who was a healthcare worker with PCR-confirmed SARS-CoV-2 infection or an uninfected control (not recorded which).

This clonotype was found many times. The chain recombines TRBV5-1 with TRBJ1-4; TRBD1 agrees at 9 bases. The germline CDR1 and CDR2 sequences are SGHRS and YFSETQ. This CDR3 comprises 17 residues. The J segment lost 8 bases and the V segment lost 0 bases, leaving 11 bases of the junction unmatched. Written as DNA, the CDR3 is TGCGCCAGCAGCTTGGCCGGTCCGGGACAGGGAGGAGAAAAACTGTTTTTT. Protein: CASSLAGPGQGGEKLFF.

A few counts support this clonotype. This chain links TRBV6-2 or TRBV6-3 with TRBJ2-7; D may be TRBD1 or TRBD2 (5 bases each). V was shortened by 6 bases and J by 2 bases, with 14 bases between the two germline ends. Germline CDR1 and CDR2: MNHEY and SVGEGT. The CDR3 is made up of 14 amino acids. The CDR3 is CASRPGTKTYEQYF. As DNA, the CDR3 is TGTGCCAGCAGACCCGGGACCAAGACCTACGAGCAGTACTTC.

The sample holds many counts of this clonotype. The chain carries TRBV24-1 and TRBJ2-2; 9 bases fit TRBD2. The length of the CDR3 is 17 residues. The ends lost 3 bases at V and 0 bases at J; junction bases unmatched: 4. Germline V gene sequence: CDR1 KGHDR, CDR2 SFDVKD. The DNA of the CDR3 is TGTGCCACCAGTGATGCAATAGCGGGAGCGAACACCGGGGAGCTGTTTTTT. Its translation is CATSDAIAGANTGELFF.

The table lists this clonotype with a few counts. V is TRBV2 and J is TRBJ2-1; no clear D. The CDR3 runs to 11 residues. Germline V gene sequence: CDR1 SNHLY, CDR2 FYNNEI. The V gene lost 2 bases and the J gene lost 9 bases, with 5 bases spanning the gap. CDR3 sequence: CASSEKSEQFF. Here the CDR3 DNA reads TGTGCCAGCAGTGAAAAGAGTGAGCAGTTCTTC.

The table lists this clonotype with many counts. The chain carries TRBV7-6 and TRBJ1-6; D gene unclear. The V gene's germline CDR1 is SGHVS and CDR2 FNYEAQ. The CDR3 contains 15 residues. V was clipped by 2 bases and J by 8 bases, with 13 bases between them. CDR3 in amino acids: CASSLKGPRDSPLHF. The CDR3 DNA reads TGTGCCAGCAGCTTAAAAGGCCCGCGGGATTCACCCCTCCACTTT. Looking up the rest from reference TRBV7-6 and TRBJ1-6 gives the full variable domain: GAGVSQSPRYKVTKRGQDVALRCDPISGHVSLYWYRQALGQGPEFLTYFNYEAQQDKSGLPNDRFSAERPEGSISTLTIQRTEQRDSAMYRCASSLKGPRDSPLHFGNGTRLTVT.

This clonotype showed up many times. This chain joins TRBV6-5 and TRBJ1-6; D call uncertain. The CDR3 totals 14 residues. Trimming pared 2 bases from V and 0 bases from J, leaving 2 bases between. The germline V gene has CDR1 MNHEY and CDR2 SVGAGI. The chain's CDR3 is CASSYSSYNSPLHF. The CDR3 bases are TGTGCCAGCAGTTACAGCTCCTATAATTCACCCCTCCACTTT.

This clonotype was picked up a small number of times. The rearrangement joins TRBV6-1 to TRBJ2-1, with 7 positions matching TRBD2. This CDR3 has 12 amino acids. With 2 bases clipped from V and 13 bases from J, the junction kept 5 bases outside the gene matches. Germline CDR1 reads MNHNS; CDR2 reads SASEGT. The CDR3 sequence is CASSERLAVQFF. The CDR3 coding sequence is TGTGCCAGCAGTGAAAGGCTAGCGGTTCAGTTCTTC.

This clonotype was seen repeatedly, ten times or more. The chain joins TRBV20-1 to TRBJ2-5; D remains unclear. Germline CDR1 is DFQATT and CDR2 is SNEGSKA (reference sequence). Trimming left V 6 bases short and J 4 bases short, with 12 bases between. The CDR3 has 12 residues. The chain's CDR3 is CSAEGPTETQYF. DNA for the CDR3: TGCAGTGCCGAAGGGCCCACAGAGACCCAGTACTTC.

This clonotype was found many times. CDR3 DNA: TGTGCCAGCAGTTCCATGCAGGGTCGAGAGACCCAGTACTTC. Encoded protein: CASSSMQGRETQYF. The V call is TRBV12-3 or TRBV12-4, the J call TRBJ2-5; D may be TRBD1 (5 bases). V dropped 4 bases and J dropped 4 bases, with 13 bases sitting between them. The CDR3 runs to 14 residues.

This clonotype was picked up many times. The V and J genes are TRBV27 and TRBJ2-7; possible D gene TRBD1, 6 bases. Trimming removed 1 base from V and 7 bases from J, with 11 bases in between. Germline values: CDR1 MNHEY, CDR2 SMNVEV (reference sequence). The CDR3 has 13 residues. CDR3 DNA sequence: TGTGCCAGCAGTTTATTGGGGGCGGATGAGCAGTACTTC. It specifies CASSLLGADEQYF.

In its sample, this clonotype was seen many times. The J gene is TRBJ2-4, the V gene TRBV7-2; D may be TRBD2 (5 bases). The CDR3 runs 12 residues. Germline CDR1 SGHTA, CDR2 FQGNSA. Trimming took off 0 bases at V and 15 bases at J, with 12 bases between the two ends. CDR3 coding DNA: TGTGCCAGCAGCTTAGCGACGGGAAGGTGGTACTTC. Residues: CASSLATGRWYF.

CDR3 DNA: TGCAGCGTTGGCGAAAGACAGGTCACCGGGGAGCTGTTTTTT. It yields the protein CSVGERQVTGELFF. The chain has TRBV29-1 and TRBJ2-2; possibly TRBD1 for D (6 bases). Trimming left V 4 bases short and J 4 bases short, with 13 bases between. CDR1 SQVTM and CDR2 ANQGSEA come from the germline V gene. This CDR3 has 14 amino acids.

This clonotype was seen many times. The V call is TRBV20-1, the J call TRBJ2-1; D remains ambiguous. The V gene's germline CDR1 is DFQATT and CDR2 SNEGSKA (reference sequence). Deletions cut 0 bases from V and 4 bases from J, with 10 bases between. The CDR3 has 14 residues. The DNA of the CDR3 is TGCAGTGCTAGAGAAGGAAGCCTTTACAATGAGCAGTTCTTC. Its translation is CSAREGSLYNEQFF.

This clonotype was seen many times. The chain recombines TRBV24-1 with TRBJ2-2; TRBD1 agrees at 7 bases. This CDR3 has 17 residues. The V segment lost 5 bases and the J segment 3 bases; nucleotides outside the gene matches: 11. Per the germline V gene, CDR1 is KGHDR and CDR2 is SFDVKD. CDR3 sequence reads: CATSVGGAGTYTGELFF. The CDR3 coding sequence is TGTGCCACCAGTGTAGGGGGCGCCGGGACGTACACCGGGGAGCTGTTTTTT.

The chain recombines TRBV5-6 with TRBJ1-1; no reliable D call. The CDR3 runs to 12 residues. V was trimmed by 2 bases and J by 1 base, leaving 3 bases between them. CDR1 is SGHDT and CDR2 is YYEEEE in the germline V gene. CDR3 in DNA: TGTGCCAGCAGCTTTGGGAACACTGAAGCTTTCTTT. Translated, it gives CASSFGNTEAFF.

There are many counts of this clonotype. The DNA for the CDR3 is TGCAGTGCCGAGGGCGCTAGCACAGATACGCAGTATTTT. It specifies CSAEGASTDTQYF. The rearrangement links TRBV20-1 to TRBJ2-3, with D possibly matching TRBD2 (5 bases). Germline assignment: CDR1 DFQATT and CDR2 SNEGSKA (reference sequence). The V end lost 6 bases, the J end lost 0 bases, and 10 bases lay between the germline ends. There are 13 residues in the CDR3.

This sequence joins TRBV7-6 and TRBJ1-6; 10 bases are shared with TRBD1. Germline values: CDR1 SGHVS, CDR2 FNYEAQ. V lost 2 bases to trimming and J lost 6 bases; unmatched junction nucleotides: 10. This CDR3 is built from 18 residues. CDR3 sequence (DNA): TGTGCCAGCAGCTTATGGACAGGGGGTGAAGAGGTTAATTCACCCCTCCACTTT. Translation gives CASSLWTGGEEVNSPLHF. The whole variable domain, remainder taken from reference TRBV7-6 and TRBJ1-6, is GAGVSQSPRYKVTKRGQDVALRCDPISGHVSLYWYRQALGQGPEFLTYFNYEAQQDKSGLPNDRFSAERPEGSISTLTIQRTEQRDSAMYRCASSLWTGGEEVNSPLHFGNGTRLTVT.

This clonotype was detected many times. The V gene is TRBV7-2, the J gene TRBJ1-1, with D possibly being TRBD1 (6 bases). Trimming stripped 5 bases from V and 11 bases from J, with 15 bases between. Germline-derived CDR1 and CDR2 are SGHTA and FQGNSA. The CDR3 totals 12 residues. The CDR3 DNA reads TGTGCCAGCAGCCCGAGATCAGGGGTGGCTTTCTTT. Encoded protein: CASSPRSGVAFF.